Presented here are 17 T cell receptor beta chains from one specimen sequenced in a study of shared clonotypes between healthy human individuals. TCRdb keeps only in-frame clones here, not all; method: immunoSEQ multiplex PCR. Among about 600,000 clones listed, more than 95% were seen once. The sample was naive CD4+ T cells sorted from blood. Subset reported: CD45RA+ positively selected. The receptors derive from a young woman in good health.

This clone was seen once. The chain carries TRBV9 and TRBJ1-2, with 10 bases lining up with TRBD1. There are 16 residues in the CDR3. The V gene end was trimmed by 4 bases and the J gene end by 6 bases; junction bases not matched to a gene: 12. The germline gives CDR1 SGDLS, CDR2 YYNGEE. CDR3 amino acids: CASSSGTGEGRDGYTF. The DNA of the CDR3 is TGTGCCAGCAGCTCCGGGACAGGGGAGGGGCGCGATGGCTACACCTTC.

The chain recombines TRBV6-5 with TRBJ1-1; no reliable D call. This CDR3 is 14 amino acids long. Germline V gene data show CDR1 as MNHEY and CDR2 as SVGAGI. V was pared by 0 bases and J by 1 base, with 6 bases between. CDR3 sequence reads: CASSYSTTNTEAFF. The CDR3 DNA is TGTGCCAGCAGTTACTCGACAACGAACACTGAAGCTTTCTTT.

The CDR3 DNA reads as TGTGCCAGCAGCTTAGATTCAGTGCCGGGGACGAACACTGAAGCTTTCTTT. As protein: CASSLDSVPGTNTEAFF. This chain links TRBV11-2 with TRBJ1-1, with D possibly TRBD1 on 5 matching bases. V was shortened by 0 bases and J by 1 base, with 15 bases between the two germline ends. Germline CDR1 SGHAT, CDR2 FQNNGV. The CDR3 length is 17 residues. Filled out from reference TRBV11-2 and TRBJ1-1, the complete variable domain reads EAGVAQSPRYKIIEKRQSVAFWCNPISGHATLYWYQQILGQGPKLLIQFQNNGVVDDSQLPKDRFSAERLKGVDSTLKIQPAKLEDSAVYLCASSLDSVPGTNTEAFFGQGTRLTVV.

As concerns this clone: Distinct nucleotide sequences in the sample also encode this CDR3. The chain joins TRBV28 to TRBJ2-1; TRBD2 matches at 11 bases. The CDR3 is 16 residues long. The V gene end was trimmed by 5 bases and the J gene end by 0 bases; junction bases not matched to a gene: 3. Germline V CDR1 and CDR2: MDHEN, SYDVKM. The CDR3 bases are TGTGCCAGCAGTAGCGGGACTAGCGGCTCCTACAATGAGCAGTTCTTC. Its protein product is CASSSGTSGSYNEQFF.

This rearrangement joins TRBV7-3 to TRBJ2-3, with 7 nucleotides matching TRBD2. The CDR3 is 15 amino acids. Germline CDR1 reads SGHTA; CDR2 reads FQGTGA. The V and J ends lost 3 bases and 2 bases, in that order; junction bases with no gene match: 5. The CDR3 bases are TGTGCCAGCAGCTTCAGCGGGATTTCCACAGATACGCAGTATTTT. It is translated as CASSFSGISTDTQYF.

This chain uses TRBV4-2 with TRBJ2-2; 10 bases fit TRBD1. Losses at the gene ends were 4 bases for V and 6 bases for J; bases not matched to a gene: 17. Germline V gene sequence: CDR1 LGHNA, CDR2 YNFKEQ. The CDR3 is made up of 19 amino acids. CDR3 protein: CASSPPVIGDRGGSGELFF. DNA of the CDR3: TGTGCCAGCAGCCCCCCCGTAATAGGGGACAGGGGAGGATCCGGGGAGCTGTTTTTT.

The V gene is TRBV27, the J gene TRBJ2-3; D is possibly TRBD1 (5 bases). The CDR3 consists of 16 residues. Germline CDR1 and CDR2: MNHEY and SMNVEV (reference sequence). The V and J ends lost 3 bases and 5 bases respectively, with 18 bases between them. The CDR3 nucleotides are TGTGCCAGCAGTTTTTTTCTAGTTGGGGCCTTAGATACGCAGTATTTT. Its translation is CASSFFLVGALDTQYF.

This sequence joins TRBV7-9 and TRBJ2-3; 8 bases align to TRBD2. Germline assignment: CDR1 SEHNR and CDR2 FQNEAQ (reference sequence). J was trimmed by 3 bases and V by 1 base; bases with no gene match: 0. The CDR3 is 14 amino acids. The CDR3 spells CASSLGGRTDTQYF. CDR3 sequence (DNA): TGTGCCAGCAGCTTAGGCGGGAGGACAGATACGCAGTATTTT.

The V call is TRBV28, the J call TRBJ2-7; D is uncertain. Germline V gene sequence: CDR1 MDHEN, CDR2 SYDVKM. The V end was cut by 2 bases, the J end by 7 bases, with 9 bases between. This CDR3 comprises 12 residues. CDR3 sequence: CASSLPRVEQYF. In DNA form, the CDR3 reads TGTGCCAGCAGTTTACCCCGGGTAGAGCAGTACTTC.

This chain joins TRBV19 and TRBJ1-5; D call uncertain. The germline V gene has CDR1 LNHDA and CDR2 SQIVND (reference sequence). The CDR3 is made up of 13 amino acids. The V gene lost 3 bases and the J gene lost 5 bases, with 8 bases spanning the gap. The CDR3 reads CASSMVKDQPQHF. The CDR3 DNA sequence: TGTGCCAGTAGTATGGTGAAAGATCAGCCCCAGCATTTT.

Comment on this clone: At the DNA level, this CDR3 is encoded by other sequences in the same sample as well. The genes are TRBV2 and TRBJ2-3, with 7 positions matching TRBD1. Per germline, CDR1 SNHLY and CDR2 FYNNEI. The CDR3 length is 14 residues. V lost 4 bases, J lost 1 base, and 2 bases stayed unmatched. CDR3 coding DNA: TGTGCCAGCAGTGGAAGGGGGCGCACAGATACGCAGTATTTT. Translated, it gives CASSGRGRTDTQYF.

This rearrangement joins TRBV11-2 to TRBJ1-1; weak D call: TRBD1 (5 bases). The CDR3 has 16 residues. Trimming removed 2 bases from V and 0 bases from J, with 13 bases in between. Germline-derived CDR1 and CDR2 are SGHAT and FQNNGV. This chain's CDR3 is CASSLSGAGVNTEAFF. CDR3 DNA sequence: TGTGCCAGCAGCTTATCTGGGGCGGGGGTGAACACTGAAGCTTTCTTT.

Written as DNA, the CDR3 is TGTGCCATCAGTGAGAGGGCAGGGACGAACTCCTACGAGCAGTACTTC. This encodes CAISERAGTNSYEQYF. The chain recombines TRBV10-3 with TRBJ2-7; D is possibly TRBD1 or TRBD2 (5 bases each). The length of the CDR3 is 16 residues. In germline, CDR1 is ENHRY, CDR2 SYGVKD. V shed 2 bases and J shed 0 bases, with 14 bases lying between them.

The CDR3 DNA sequence: TGTGCCAGCAGCCAAGGGGGACACCATACGCAGTATTTT. Translated: CASSQGGHHTQYF. This chain links TRBV14 with TRBJ2-3, with D perhaps matching TRBD1 (6 bases). V was clipped by 1 base and J by 7 bases, with 9 bases between them. CDR1 SGHDN and CDR2 FVKESK come from the germline V gene. CDR3 length: 13 amino acids.

The J gene is TRBJ2-7, the V gene TRBV28, with 12 bases identical to TRBD2. The V segment lost 5 bases and the J segment 6 bases; nucleotides outside the gene matches: 11. The CDR3 consists of 16 residues. Germline V gene data show CDR1 as MDHEN and CDR2 as SYDVKM. Here the CDR3 DNA reads TGTGCCAGCAGTCCAGGCCTAGCGGGAGGGCTTCTCGAGCAGTACTTC. The encoded protein is CASSPGLAGGLLEQYF. The full variable domain, in which reference TRBV28 and TRBJ2-7 provide the parts outside the CDR3, is DVKVTQSSRYLVKRTGEKVFLECVQDMDHENMFWYRQDPGLGLRLIYFSYDVKMKEKGDIPEGYSVSREKKERFSLILESASTNQTSMYLCASSPGLAGGLLEQYFGPGTRLTVT.

The chain couples TRBV29-1 to TRBJ2-1, with 8 bases that match TRBD2. With V trimmed by 8 bases and J by 5 bases, 14 bases remained unmatched. The CDR3 is 15 amino acids. Germline loops: CDR1 SQVTM, CDR2 ANQGSEA. CDR3 sequence: CSSSWVVAGNNEQFF. The CDR3 DNA is TGCAGCTCCTCCTGGGTGGTAGCGGGAAACAATGAGCAGTTCTTC.

The chain combines TRBV6-5 with TRBJ1-2, with D perhaps TRBD1 (5 bases). The CDR3 extends over 13 amino acids. V was trimmed by 6 bases and J by 8 bases, leaving 16 bases between them. CDR1 and CDR2 from the germline V gene are MNHEY and SVGAGI. This CDR3 is CASRTGQFLGYTF. In DNA form, the CDR3 reads TGTGCCAGCAGGACGGGGCAGTTCCTCGGCTACACCTTC.